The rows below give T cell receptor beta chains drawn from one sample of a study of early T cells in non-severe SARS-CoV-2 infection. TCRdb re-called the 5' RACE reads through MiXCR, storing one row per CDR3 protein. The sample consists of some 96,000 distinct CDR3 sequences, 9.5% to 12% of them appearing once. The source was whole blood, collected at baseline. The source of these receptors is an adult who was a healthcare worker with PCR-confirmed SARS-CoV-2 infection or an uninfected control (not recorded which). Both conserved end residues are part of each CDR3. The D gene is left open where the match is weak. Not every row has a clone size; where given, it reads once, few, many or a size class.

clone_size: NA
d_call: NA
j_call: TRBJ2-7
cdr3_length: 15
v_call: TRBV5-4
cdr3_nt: TGTGCCAGCAGCCCTAATAGGGGGGGTTCCTACGAGCAGTACTTC
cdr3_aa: CASSPNRGGSYEQYF

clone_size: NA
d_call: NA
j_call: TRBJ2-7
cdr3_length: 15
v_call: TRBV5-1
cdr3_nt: TGCGCCAGCAGCCGCTACCCGACAAGCCAGTACGAGCAGTACTTC
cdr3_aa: CASSRYPTSQYEQYF

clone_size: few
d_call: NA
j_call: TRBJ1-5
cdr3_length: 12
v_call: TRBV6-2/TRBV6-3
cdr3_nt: TGTGCCAGCCGGCGAGGCAATCAGCCCCAGCATTTT
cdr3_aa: CASRRGNQPQHF

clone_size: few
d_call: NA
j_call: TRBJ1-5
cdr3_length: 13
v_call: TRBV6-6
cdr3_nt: TGTGCCAGCAGTTATTTTAGCAATCAGCCCCAGCATTTT
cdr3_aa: CASSYFSNQPQHF

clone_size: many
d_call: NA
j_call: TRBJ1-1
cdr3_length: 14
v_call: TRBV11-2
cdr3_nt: TGTGCCACCTCCCGAGGAGGGGCGGGCACTGAAGCTTTCTTT
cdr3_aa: CATSRGGAGTEAFF

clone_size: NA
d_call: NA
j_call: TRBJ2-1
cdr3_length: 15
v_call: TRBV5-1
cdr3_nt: TGCGCCAGCAGCTTGTCAGGGGCTTCTAACAATGAGCAGTTCTTC
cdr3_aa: CASSLSGASNNEQFF

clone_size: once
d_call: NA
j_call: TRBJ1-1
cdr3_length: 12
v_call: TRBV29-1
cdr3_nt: TGCAGCGTTTTGGGGGTGAACACTGAAGCTTTCTTT
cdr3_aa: CSVLGVNTEAFF

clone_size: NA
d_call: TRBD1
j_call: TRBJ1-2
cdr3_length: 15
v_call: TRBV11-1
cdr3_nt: TGTGCCAGCAGCGAGGGACAGGGCTCTGGCTATGGCTACACCTTC
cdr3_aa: CASSEGQGSGYGYTF

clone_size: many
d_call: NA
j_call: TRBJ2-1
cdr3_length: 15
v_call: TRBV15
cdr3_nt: TGTGCCACCAGCAGAGATTCGGGAGCCCACCTTACGAGGGTCTTC
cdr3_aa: CATSRDSGAHLTRVF

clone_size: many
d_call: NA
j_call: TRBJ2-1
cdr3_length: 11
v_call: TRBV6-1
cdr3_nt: TGTGCCAGCAGGTATTACAATGAGCAGTTCTTC
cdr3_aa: CASRYYNEQFF

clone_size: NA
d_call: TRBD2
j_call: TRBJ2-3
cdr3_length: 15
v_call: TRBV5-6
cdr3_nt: TGTGCCAGCAGCTGGCTAGCGGCACGCACAGATACGCAGTATTTT
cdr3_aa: CASSWLAARTDTQYF

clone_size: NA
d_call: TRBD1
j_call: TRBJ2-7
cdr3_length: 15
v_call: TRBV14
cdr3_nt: TGTGCCAGCAGCCAAGCAGGGACAGGACCCTACGAGCAGTACTTC
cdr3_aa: CASSQAGTGPYEQYF

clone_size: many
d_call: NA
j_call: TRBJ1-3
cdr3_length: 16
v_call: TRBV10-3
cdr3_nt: TGTGCCATCAGTGAGAGGCCCGGGACACCAGGAAACACCATATATTTT
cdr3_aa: CAISERPGTPGNTIYF

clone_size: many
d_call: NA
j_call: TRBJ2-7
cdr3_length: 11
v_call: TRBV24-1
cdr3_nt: TGTGCCACCGGATGGAGTGATGAGCAGTACTTC
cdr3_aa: CATGWSDEQYF

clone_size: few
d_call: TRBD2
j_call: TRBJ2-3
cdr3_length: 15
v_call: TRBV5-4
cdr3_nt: TGTGCCAGCAGGGGGGGACTAGCGGGAGAGGCTACGCAGTATTTT
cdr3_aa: CASRGGLAGEATQYF

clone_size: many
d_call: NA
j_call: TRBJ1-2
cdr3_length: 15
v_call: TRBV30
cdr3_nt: TGTGCCTGGAGTGCCCCTCAGAACGGTTACTATGGCTACACCTTC
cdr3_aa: CAWSAPQNGYYGYTF

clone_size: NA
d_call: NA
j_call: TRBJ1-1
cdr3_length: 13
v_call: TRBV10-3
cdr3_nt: TGTGCCATCAGTGAGTATATGACCGCTGAAGCTTTCTTT
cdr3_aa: CAISEYMTAEAFF

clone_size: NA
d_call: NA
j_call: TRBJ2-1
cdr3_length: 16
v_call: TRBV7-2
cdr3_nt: TGTGCCAGCAGCTCAGTAGGTAGACAGATTGACAATGAGCAGTTCTTC
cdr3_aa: CASSSVGRQIDNEQFF

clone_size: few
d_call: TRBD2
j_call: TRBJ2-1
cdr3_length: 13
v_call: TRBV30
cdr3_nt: TGTGCCTGGAGTCGCGGGAGGGCCTATGAGCAGTTCTTC
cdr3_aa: CAWSRGRAYEQFF

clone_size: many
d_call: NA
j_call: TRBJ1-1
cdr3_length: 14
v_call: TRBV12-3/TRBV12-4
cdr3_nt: TGTGCCAGCAGTTTGTGGGAGAAGAACACTGAAGCTTTCTTT
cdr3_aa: CASSLWEKNTEAFF

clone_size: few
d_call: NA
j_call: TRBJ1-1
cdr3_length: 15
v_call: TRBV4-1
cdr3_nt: TGCGCCAGCAGCCAAGTGGACACTTTAGGGGATGAAGCTTTCTTT
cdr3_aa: CASSQVDTLGDEAFF

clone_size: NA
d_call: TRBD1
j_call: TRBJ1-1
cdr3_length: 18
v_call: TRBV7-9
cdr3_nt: TGTGCCAGCAGCTTAGACGTCAACAGGGGGAAGGATGCCACTGAAGCTTTCTTT
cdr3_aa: CASSLDVNRGKDATEAFF

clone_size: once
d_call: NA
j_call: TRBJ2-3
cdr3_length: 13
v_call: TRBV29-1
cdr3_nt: TGCAGCGTCCCATCGGTTAGCACAGATACGCAGTATTTT
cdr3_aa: CSVPSVSTDTQYF

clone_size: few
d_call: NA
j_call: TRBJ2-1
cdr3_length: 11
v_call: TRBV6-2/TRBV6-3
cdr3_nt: TGTGCCAGCAGCCCCTACTGGGAGCAGTTCTTC
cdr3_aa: CASSPYWEQFF

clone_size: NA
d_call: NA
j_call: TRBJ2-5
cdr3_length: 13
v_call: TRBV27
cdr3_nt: TGTGCCAGCAGTTTTGGGGGGTTCGAGACCCAGTACTTC
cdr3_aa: CASSFGGFETQYF

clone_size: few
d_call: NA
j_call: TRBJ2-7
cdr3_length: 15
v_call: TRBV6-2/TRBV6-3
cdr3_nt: TGTGCCAGCAGTTACTCGTTCGACCCCTCCTACGAGCAGTACTTC
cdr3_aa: CASSYSFDPSYEQYF

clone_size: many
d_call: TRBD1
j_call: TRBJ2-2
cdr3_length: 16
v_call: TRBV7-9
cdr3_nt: TGTGCCAGCAGCTCCCAAACAGGGGTTGATACCGGGGAGCTGTTTTTT
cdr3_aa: CASSSQTGVDTGELFF

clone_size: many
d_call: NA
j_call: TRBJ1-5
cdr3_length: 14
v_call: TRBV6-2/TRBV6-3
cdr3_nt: TGTGCCAGCAGTTACTCGGGGAGCAATCAGCCCCAGCATTTT
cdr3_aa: CASSYSGSNQPQHF

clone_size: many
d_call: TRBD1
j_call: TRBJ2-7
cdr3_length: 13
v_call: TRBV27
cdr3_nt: TGTGCCAGCAGTAGCGGGACAGGGTACGAGCAGTACTTC
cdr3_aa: CASSSGTGYEQYF

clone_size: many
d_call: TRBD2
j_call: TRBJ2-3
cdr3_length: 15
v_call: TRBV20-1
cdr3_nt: TGCAGTGCTCCGGAAGGCGGGGGGAGCACAGATACGCAGTATTTT
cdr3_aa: CSAPEGGGSTDTQYF

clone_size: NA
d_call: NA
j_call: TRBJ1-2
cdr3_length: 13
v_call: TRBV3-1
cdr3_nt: TGTGCCAGCAGCCAACCTCCGACAGAAGGCTACACCTTC
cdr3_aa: CASSQPPTEGYTF

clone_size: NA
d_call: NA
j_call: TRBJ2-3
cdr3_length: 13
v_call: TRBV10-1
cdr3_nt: TGCGCCAGCAGTTTCGGCCGCACAGATACGCAGTATTTT
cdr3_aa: CASSFGRTDTQYF

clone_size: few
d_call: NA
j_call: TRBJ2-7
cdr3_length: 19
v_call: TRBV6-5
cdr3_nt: TGTGCCAGCAGTTACTCAGGAGTGAACTGGGACGCCATGTACTACGAGCAGTACTTC
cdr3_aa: CASSYSGVNWDAMYYEQYF

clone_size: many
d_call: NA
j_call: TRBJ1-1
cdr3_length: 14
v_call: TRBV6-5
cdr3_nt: TGTGCCAGCAGTTACTCGAGGGGGGCAGGTGAAGCTTTCTTT
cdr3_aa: CASSYSRGAGEAFF

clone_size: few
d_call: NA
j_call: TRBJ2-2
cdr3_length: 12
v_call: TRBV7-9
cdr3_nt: TGTGCCAGCAGCTTTCCTGCCGGGGAGCTGTTTTTT
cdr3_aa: CASSFPAGELFF

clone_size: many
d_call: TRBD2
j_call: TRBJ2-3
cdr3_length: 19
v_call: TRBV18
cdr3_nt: TGTGCCAGCTCACCACCGGACATCCTTGGACTAGAAAAGGGAGATACGCAGTATTTT
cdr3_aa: CASSPPDILGLEKGDTQYF

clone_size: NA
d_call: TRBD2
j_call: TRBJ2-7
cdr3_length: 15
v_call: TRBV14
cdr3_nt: TGTGCCAGCAGCCATAGCGGGGGGCGAACCTACGAGCAGTACTTC
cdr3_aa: CASSHSGGRTYEQYF

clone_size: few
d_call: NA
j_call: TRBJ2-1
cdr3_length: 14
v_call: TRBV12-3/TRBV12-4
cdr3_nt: TGTGCCAGCAGGATAGATGGGTCCTACAATGAGCAGTTCTTC
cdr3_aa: CASRIDGSYNEQFF

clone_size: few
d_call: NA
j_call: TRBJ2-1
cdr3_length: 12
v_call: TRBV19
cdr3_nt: TGTGCTAGCCGGGACTTTAACAATGAGCAGTTCTTC
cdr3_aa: CASRDFNNEQFF

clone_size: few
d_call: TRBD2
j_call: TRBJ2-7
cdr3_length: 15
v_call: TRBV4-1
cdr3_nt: TGCGCCAGCAGCCTGTCAGCGGGAGCAACCTACGAGCAGTACTTC
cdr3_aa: CASSLSAGATYEQYF

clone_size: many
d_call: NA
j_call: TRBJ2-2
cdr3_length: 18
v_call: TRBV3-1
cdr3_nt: TGTGCCAGCAGCCCAAATCCTCTCGGACTCCTAGGGGCCGGGGAGCTGTTTTTT
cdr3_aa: CASSPNPLGLLGAGELFF

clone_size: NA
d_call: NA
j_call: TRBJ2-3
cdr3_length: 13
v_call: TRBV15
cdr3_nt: TGTGCCACCAGCAGAGATTTTGCAGATACGCAGTATTTT
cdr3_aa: CATSRDFADTQYF

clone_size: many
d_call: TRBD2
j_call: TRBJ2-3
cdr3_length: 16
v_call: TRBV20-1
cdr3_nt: TGCAGTGCTAGAGTTTCTAGCGGGGGGGCCACAGATACGCAGTATTTT
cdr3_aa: CSARVSSGGATDTQYF

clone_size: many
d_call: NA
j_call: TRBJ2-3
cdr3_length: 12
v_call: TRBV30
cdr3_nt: TGTGCCTGGAGTGTACTATCTGATACGCAGTATTTT
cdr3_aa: CAWSVLSDTQYF

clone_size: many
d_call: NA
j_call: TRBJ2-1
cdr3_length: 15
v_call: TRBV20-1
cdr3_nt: TGCAGTGCTAGAGATTTCCGGGGCTCCTACAATGAGCAGTTCTTC
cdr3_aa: CSARDFRGSYNEQFF

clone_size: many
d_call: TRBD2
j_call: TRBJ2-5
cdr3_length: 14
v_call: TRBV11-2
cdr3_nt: TGTGCCAGCAGCTTGGAGACTAGCGGGAAGACCCAGTACTTC
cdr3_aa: CASSLETSGKTQYF

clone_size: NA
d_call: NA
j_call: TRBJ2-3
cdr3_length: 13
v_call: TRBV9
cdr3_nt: TGTGCCAGCAGCGCCCTTCACACGGATACGCAGTATTTT
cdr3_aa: CASSALHTDTQYF

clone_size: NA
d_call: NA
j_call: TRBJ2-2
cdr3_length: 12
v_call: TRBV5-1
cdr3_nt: TGCGCCAGTACAGGGAATACCGGGGAGCTGTTTTTT
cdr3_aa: CASTGNTGELFF